The 9 T cell receptor beta chains below were found in one sample sequenced in a study of shared clonotypes between healthy human individuals. Some clones are missing from TCRdb's copy, which holds only in-frame ones; the method was immunoSEQ multiplex PCR. The data show roughly 700,000 clones, with over 65% seen just once and roughly 1.7% held by the top ten. Sequences were obtained from memory CD4+ T cells sorted from blood. Subset in this sample: CD45RA-negative fraction. These receptor sequences come from a young woman in good health.

This clone was found many times. J is TRBJ1-1 and V is TRBV6-1; D gene uncertain. CDR1 and CDR2 from the germline V gene are MNHNS and SASEGT. CDR3 length: 13 residues. The V end was cut by 5 bases, the J end by 5 bases, with 12 bases between. CDR3 coding DNA: TGTGCCAGCAGTAAGTTGCGGGAGACTGAAGCTTTCTTT. Its protein product is CASSKLRETEAFF.

In the case of this clone: The sample holds other DNA sequences that translate to the same CDR3. The V gene is TRBV9, the J gene TRBJ1-2; unclear D gene. V lost 2 bases, J lost 8 bases, and 7 bases lay in between. Germline V gene sequence: CDR1 SGDLS, CDR2 YYNGEE. There are 11 residues in the CDR3. CDR3 sequence: CASSVNDGYTF. For the CDR3, the DNA is TGTGCCAGCAGCGTTAACGACGGCTACACCTTC.

This rearrangement joins TRBV28 to TRBJ2-6; D possibly corresponds to TRBD1 (5 bases). The CDR3 spans 16 residues. Trimming shortened V by 7 bases and J by 0 bases, and 13 bases separated the two germline ends. CDR1 is MDHEN, CDR2 SYDVKM, per germline. The CDR3 protein is CASKPQGISGANVLTF. The DNA for the CDR3 is TGTGCCAGCAAGCCGCAGGGAATCTCTGGGGCCAACGTCCTGACTTTC.

The chain has TRBV28 and TRBJ2-1; 7 positions match TRBD2. Germline V lookup: CDR1 MDHEN, CDR2 SYDVKM. There are 17 residues in the CDR3. Trimming at V came to 4 bases and at J to 0 bases, leaving 9 bases not matched to a gene. CDR3 coding DNA: TGTGCCAGCAGTTATTACCCCACTAGCGCCTCCTACAATGAGCAGTTCTTC. It codes for CASSYYPTSASYNEQFF.

This clone has just a few counts. V is TRBV5-1 and J is TRBJ2-1, with D possibly being TRBD1 or TRBD2 (6 bases each). The CDR3 loop spans 17 amino acids. V was clipped by 6 bases and J by 2 bases, with 21 bases between them. From germline, CDR1 is SGHRS and CDR2 YFSETQ. The CDR3 sequence: CASKAGAPSGPYNEQFF. The CDR3 DNA follows: TGCGCCAGCAAGGCAGGGGCTCCGAGCGGGCCCTACAATGAGCAGTTCTTC.

The chain employs TRBV28 and TRBJ2-7, with D hard to call. The germline V and J ends were trimmed by 2 bases and 7 bases, with 12 bases remaining between them. CDR1 MDHEN and CDR2 SYDVKM come from the germline V gene. The CDR3 totals 13 residues. The chain's CDR3 is CASSLQTPWEQYF. The CDR3 DNA reads TGTGCCAGCAGTTTACAGACTCCCTGGGAGCAGTACTTC.

This clone has only a few counts. The gene calls are TRBV4-1 and TRBJ1-6, with D possibly matching TRBD1 (6 bases). Germline CDR1 reads MGHRA; CDR2 reads YSYEKL. V was pared by 4 bases and J by 6 bases, with 19 bases between. The CDR3 runs to 17 residues. The CDR3 DNA reads as TGCGCCAGCAGCCCTCAACAGGGAGGTTCGGGTAATTCACCCCTCCACTTT. This gives the protein CASSPQQGGSGNSPLHF.

As regards this clone: One base away lies a much larger clone, so this may be a sequencing read error. V and J are TRBV28 and TRBJ1-5; 7 nucleotides align to TRBD1. J was trimmed by 3 bases and V by 10 bases; bases with no gene match: 12. There are 15 residues in the CDR3. The germline CDR1 and CDR2 sequences are MDHEN and SYDVKM. The CDR3 spells CANRGQGRDNQPQHF. In DNA, the CDR3 is TGTGCCAACAGGGGTCAGGGCCGCGACAATCAGCCCCAGCATTTT. Using reference TRBV28 and TRBJ1-5 for the parts outside the CDR3, the full variable domain is DVKVTQSSRYLVKRTGEKVFLECVQDMDHENMFWYRQDPGLGLRLIYFSYDVKMKEKGDIPEGYSVSREKKERFSLILESASTNQTSMYLCANRGQGRDNQPQHFGDGTRLSIL.

This clone was detected a few times. This chain uses TRBV6-6 with TRBJ2-3, with D possibly matching TRBD1 (6 bases). The CDR3 is 13 residues long. Per germline, CDR1 MNHNY and CDR2 SVGAGI (reference sequence). The V gene lost 5 bases and the J gene lost 5 bases, with 11 bases spanning the gap. The CDR3 DNA reads as TGTGCCAGCAGTCAAAACAGGGAAGATACGCAGTATTTT. Its translation: CASSQNREDTQYF.